This TCR beta chain was recovered during a study of OX40 agonist ivuxolimab in advanced cancers. Study background: Those treated in dose escalation had hepatocellular carcinoma, melanoma, renal cell cancer or head and neck cancer. Findings and caveats of the study: Some nonresponders also had low normalized T-cell clonal expansion. Clonal expansion among partial responders at 0.1-3.0 mg/kg ranked near the lowest. At 0.1 to 3.0 mg/kg, CD4+ and CD8+ blood T cells expanded clonally by week 6.

Measured with immunoSEQ multiplex PCR; TCRdb has only the in-frame clones, and not every one. The sample shows about 78,000 clones, about nine tenths of them seen only once. In the case of this clone: Its antigen is still unknown.

This CDR3 is 10 amino acids long. V was clipped by 8 bases and J by 5 bases, with 4 bases between them. Germline V gene data show CDR1 as MNHEY and CDR2 as SVGAGI. The material sequenced was CD4+ or CD8+ T cells sorted from blood, taken in a trial of the OX40 agonist ivuxolimab. The origin of this receptor is an adult with an advanced solid tumor such as melanoma, head and neck, liver or kidney cancer. The chain has TRBV6-5 and TRBJ2-1, with D uncertain. The CDR3 is CASGNNEQFF. The CDR3 DNA sequence: TGTGCCAGCGGGAACAATGAGCAGTTCTTC.